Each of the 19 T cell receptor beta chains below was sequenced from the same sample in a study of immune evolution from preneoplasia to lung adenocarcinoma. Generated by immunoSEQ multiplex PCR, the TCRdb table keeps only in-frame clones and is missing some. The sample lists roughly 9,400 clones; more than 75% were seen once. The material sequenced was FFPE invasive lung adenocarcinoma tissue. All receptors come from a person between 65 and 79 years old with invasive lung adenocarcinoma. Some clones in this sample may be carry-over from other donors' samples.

CDR3 region: CASSQVTGFNTEAFF. CDR3 in DNA: TGTGCCAGCAGCCAAGTTACTGGTTTTAACACTGAAGCTTTCTTT. V is TRBV4-2 and J is TRBJ1-1; D remains ambiguous. CDR3 length: 15 amino acids. The V gene's germline CDR1 is LGHNA and CDR2 YNFKEQ. Trimming left V 1 base short and J 2 bases short, with 11 bases between.

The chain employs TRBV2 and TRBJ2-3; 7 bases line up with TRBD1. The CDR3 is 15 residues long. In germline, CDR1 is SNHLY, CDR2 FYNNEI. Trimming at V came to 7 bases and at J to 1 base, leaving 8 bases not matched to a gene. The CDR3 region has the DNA TGTGCCAGCAAACGGCCCGGGACAGGCACAGATACGCAGTATTTT. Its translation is CASKRPGTGTDTQYF.

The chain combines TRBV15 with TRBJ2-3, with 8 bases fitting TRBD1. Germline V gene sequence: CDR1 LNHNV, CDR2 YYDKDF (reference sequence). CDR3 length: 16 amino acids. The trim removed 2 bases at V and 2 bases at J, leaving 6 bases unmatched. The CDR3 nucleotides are TGTGCCACCAGCAGAACTCGACAGGGGTTCACAGATACGCAGTATTTT. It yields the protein CATSRTRQGFTDTQYF.

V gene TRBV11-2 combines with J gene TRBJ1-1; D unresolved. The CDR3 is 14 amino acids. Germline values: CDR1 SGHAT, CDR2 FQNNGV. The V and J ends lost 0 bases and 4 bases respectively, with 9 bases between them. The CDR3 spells CASSLEGSGTEAFF. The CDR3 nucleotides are TGTGCCAGCAGCTTAGAGGGGTCGGGCACTGAAGCTTTCTTT.

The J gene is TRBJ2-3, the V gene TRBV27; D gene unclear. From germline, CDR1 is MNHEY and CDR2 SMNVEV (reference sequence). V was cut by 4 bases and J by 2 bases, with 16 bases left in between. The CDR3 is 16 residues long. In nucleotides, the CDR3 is TGTGCCAGCAGTTCCGCCTTTGGACCAATCACAGATACGCAGTATTTT. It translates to CASSSAFGPITDTQYF.

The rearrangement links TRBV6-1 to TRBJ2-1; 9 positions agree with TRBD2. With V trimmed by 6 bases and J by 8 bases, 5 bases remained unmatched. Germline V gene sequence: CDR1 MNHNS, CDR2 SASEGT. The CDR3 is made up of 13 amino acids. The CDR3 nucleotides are TGTGCCAGCAGCCTAGCGGGATCCTATGAGCAGTTCTTC. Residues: CASSLAGSYEQFF.

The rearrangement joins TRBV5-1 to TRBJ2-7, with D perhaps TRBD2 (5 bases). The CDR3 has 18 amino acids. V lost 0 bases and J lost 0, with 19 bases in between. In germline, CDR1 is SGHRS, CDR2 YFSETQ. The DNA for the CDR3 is TGCGCCAGCAGCTTGGAATCTTTCGGCATCACTAGCTCCTACGAGCAGTACTTC. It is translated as CASSLESFGITSSYEQYF.

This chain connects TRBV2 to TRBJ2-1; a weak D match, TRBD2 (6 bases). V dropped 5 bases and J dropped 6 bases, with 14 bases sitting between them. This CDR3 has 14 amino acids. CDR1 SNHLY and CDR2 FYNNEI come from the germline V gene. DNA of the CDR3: TGTGCCAGCAGTTGGCGGGGAGAATCCAATGAGCAGTTCTTC. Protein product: CASSWRGESNEQFF.

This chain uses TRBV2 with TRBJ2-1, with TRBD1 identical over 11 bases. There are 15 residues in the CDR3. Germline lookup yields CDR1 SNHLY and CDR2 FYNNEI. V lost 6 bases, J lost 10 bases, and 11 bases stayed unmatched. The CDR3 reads CASSARGQGEGEQFF. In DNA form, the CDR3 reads TGTGCCAGCAGCGCACGGGGACAGGGGGAGGGCGAGCAGTTCTTC.

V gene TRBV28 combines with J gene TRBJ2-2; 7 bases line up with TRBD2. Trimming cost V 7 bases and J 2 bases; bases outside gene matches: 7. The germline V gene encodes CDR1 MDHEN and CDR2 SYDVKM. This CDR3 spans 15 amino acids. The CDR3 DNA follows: TGTGCCAGCACCTTGGCGGGGGATAACACCGGGGAGCTGTTTTTT. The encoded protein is CASTLAGDNTGELFF.

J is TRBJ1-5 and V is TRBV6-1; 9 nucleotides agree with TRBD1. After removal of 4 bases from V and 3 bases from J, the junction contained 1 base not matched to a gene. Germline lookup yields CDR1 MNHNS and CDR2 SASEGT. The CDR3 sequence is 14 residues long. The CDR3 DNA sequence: TGTGCCAGCAGTGGGACAGGGGACAATCAGCCCCAGCATTTT. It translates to CASSGTGDNQPQHF.

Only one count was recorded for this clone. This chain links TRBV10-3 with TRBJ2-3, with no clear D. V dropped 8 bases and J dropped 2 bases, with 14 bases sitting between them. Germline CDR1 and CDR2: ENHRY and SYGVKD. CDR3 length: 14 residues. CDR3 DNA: TGTGCCATCTTGGCAGGTGGGTCCACAGATACGCAGTATTTT. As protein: CAILAGGSTDTQYF.

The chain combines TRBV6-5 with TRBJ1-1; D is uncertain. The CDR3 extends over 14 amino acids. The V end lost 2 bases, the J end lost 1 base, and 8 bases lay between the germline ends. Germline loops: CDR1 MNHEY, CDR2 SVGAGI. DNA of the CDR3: TGTGCCAGCAGTTACCCGGGAGAGAACACTGAAGCTTTCTTT. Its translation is CASSYPGENTEAFF.

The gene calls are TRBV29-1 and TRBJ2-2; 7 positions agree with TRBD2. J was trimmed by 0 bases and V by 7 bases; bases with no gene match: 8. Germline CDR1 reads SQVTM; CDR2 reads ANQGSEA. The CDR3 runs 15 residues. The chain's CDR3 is CSAMSGTTNTGELFF. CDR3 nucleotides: TGCAGCGCTATGTCCGGGACTACGAACACCGGGGAGCTGTTTTTT.

CDR3 sequence: CASSPRTGGEQYF. CDR3 bases: TGTGCCAGCAGCCCGCGGACAGGCGGTGAGCAGTACTTC. This sequence joins TRBV11-3 and TRBJ2-7; 7 bases fit TRBD1. The CDR3 covers 13 residues. Per the germline V gene, CDR1 is SGHNT and CDR2 is YENEEA. J gave up 7 bases and V 5 bases, and 8 bases lay outside the gene matches.

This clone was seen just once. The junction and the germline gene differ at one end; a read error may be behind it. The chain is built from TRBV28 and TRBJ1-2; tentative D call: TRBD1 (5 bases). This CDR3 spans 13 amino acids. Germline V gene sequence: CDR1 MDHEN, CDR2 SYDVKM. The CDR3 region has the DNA TGTGCCAGCAGTTTAGACGGGGACCTTGGCTACATCTTC. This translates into CASSLDGDLGYIF.

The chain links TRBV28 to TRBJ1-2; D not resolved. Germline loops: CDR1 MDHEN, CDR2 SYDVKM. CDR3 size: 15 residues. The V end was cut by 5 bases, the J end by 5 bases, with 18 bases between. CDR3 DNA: TGTGCCAGCAGTATCCCGGGTGCCCTTAGGTATGGCTACACCTTC. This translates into CASSIPGALRYGYTF.

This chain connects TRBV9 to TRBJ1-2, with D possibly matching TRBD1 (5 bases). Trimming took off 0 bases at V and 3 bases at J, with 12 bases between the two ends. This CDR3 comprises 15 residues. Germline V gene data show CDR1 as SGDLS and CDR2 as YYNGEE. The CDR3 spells CASSVGGGADYGYTF. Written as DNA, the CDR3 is TGTGCCAGCAGCGTAGGGGGCGGCGCGGACTATGGCTACACCTTC.

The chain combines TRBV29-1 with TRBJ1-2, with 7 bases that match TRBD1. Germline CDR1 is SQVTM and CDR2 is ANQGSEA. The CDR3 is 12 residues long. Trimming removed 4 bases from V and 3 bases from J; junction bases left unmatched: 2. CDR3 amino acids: CSVVGGYYGYTF. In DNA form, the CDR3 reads TGCAGCGTTGTAGGGGGCTACTATGGCTACACCTTC. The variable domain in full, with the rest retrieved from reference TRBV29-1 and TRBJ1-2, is SAVISQKPSRDICQRGTSLTIQCQVDSQVTMMFWYRQQPGQSLTLIATANQGSEATYESGFVIDKFPISRPNLTFSTLTVSNMSPEDSSIYLCSVVGGYYGYTFGSGTRLTVV.